A selection of T cell receptor beta chains follows, all from one sample in a study of Graves' ophthalmopathy and Graves' hyperthyroidism. TCRdb re-analysed the multiplex PCR reads in MiXCR, keeping a single row per CDR3 protein. The repertoire consists of under 350,000 distinct CDR3 sequences, with 15% to 20% occurring once and the leading ten covering 9% to 15%. The sample comprised peripheral blood. The origin of the receptors is an adult man with Graves' ophthalmopathy. The conserved cysteine and the conserved F or W are not part of the CDR3 here.

j_call v_call cdr3_aa
TRBJ2-7 TRBV20-1 SARDDRVGYEQY
TRBJ2-5 TRBV15 ATSRDLAGAGETQY
TRBJ1-3 TRBV28 ASSQSGTYSGNTIY
TRBJ1-5 TRBV6-1 ASSGQGDNQPQH
TRBJ2-7 TRBV5-1 ASSRSGTSGSLYEQY
TRBJ2-7 TRBV12-3/TRBV12-4 ASSPEPQGYEQY
TRBJ1-1 TRBV20-1 SARGEFEAF
TRBJ1-5 TRBV27 AISDRADQPQH
TRBJ2-7 TRBV4-1 ASSQITGPAYEQY
TRBJ1-1 TRBV6-1 ASWASYTEAF
TRBJ2-7 TRBV2 ASSERPDAYEQY
TRBJ1-1 TRBV6-5 ASTLSRNTEAF
TRBJ2-7 TRBV6-2/TRBV6-3 ASSYSMPRTTYEQY
TRBJ1-5 TRBV20-1 SAREDRYSNQPQH
TRBJ1-1 TRBV30 AWRKQGSAEAF
TRBJ2-7 TRBV28 ASSQLAGGLSNLGEQY
TRBJ1-1 TRBV19 ASSIWGNTEAF
TRBJ1-1 TRBV12-3/TRBV12-4 ASILTGRYTEAF
TRBJ1-1 TRBV6-2/TRBV6-3 ASSGVRVESTEAF
TRBJ2-7 TRBV19 ASSIFTNSYEQY
TRBJ1-6 TRBV14 ASSILWDSPLH
TRBJ1-3 TRBV20-1 SASVDSTGNTIY
TRBJ2-7 TRBV7-9 ASSRTGTHPYEQY
TRBJ1-1 TRBV28 ASRTGILAF
TRBJ1-1 TRBV5-1 ASGEGGSNTEAF
TRBJ2-5 TRBV6-2/TRBV6-3 ASSYSDSGETQY
TRBJ1-3 TRBV11-2 ASTQGGLLGGNTIY
TRBJ1-1 TRBV19 ASSNRQQVNTEAF
TRBJ2-7 TRBV7-9 ASTSRDNSYEQY
TRBJ2-5 TRBV28 ASSLSGVETQY
TRBJ2-6 TRBV7-1 ASSSTRGGRFSGANVLT
TRBJ1-2 TRBV28 ASSSPTGDEGYT
TRBJ1-2 TRBV5-6 ASSYRTGRWGYT
TRBJ2-7 TRBV11-1 ASSLRDYLFEQY
TRBJ1-1 TRBV20-1 SASGGIRATEAF